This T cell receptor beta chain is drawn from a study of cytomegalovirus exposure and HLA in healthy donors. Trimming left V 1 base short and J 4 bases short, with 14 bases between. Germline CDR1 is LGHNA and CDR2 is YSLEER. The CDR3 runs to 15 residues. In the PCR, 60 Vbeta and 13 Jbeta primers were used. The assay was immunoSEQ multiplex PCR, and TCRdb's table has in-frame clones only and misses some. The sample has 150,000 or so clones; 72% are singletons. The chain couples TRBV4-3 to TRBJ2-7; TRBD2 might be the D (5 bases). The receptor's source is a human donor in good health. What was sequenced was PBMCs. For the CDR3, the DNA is TGCGCCAGCAGCCAAGGGGCCCGGGGTTGGTACGAGCAGTACTTC. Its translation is CASSQGARGWYEQYF.